The 6 T cell receptor beta chains listed next were all sequenced from one sample in a study of CD8 T cells in ankylosing spondylitis. TCRdb re-derived calls from the 5' RACE reads in MiXCR, one entry per CDR3 protein. Of under 250,000 distinct CDR3 sequences in the sample, approximately 8.4% were seen once. Sequencing used blood, either unsorted or a sorted T cell fraction (not recorded which). Every receptor here comes from a female donor with ankylosing spondylitis or in good health (not recorded which).

This clonotype appeared many times. This chain links TRBV19 with TRBJ2-1; a weak D match, TRBD1 (5 bases). V was shortened by 3 bases and J by 10 bases, with 7 bases between the two germline ends. CDR3 length: 11 residues. CDR1 and CDR2 (germline): LNHDA, SQIVND (reference sequence). Written as DNA, the CDR3 is TGTGCCAGTAGTATCCAGGGAGAGCAGTTCTTC. Translating gives CASSIQGEQFF.

This clonotype was seen a handful of times. The rearrangement uses TRBV30 and TRBJ2-7, with 9 bases lining up with TRBD1. J lost 6 bases, V lost 2 bases, and 8 bases had no gene match. Germline lookup yields CDR1 GTSNPN and CDR2 SVGIG (reference sequence). The CDR3 spans 14 residues. CDR3 loop: CAWSLMTGGGEQYF. The CDR3 region has the DNA TGTGCCTGGAGTTTGATGACAGGGGGTGGCGAGCAGTACTTC.

Ten or more counts support this clonotype. V and J are TRBV27 and TRBJ1-5, with D uncertain. Germline CDR1 reads MNHEY; CDR2 reads SMNVEV (reference sequence). CDR3 size: 15 residues. Trimming removed 5 bases at V and 2 bases at J, with 13 bases between. The DNA of the CDR3 is TGTGCCAGCAGTCCTTCCGCGTTCGGCAATCAGCCCCAGCATTTT. This sequence encodes CASSPSAFGNQPQHF.

V usage is TRBV7-9 and J usage is TRBJ2-2; either TRBD1 or TRBD2 may fit D (5 bases each). The CDR3 covers 16 residues. The germline gives CDR1 SEHNR, CDR2 FQNEAQ (reference sequence). Trimming cost V 4 bases and J 3 bases, with 15 bases left between them. CDR3 in DNA: TGTGCCAGCAGCTCAAGCAGCCGGGACCACACCGGGGAGCTGTTTTTT. Translating it yields CASSSSSRDHTGELFF.

On this clonotype: Relative to the germline gene, one junction end is altered; a read error may explain this. J is TRBJ2-7 and V is TRBV20-1, with D perhaps matching TRBD2 (5 bases). Germline assignment: CDR1 DFQATT and CDR2 SNEGSKA (reference sequence). The CDR3 contains 16 residues. The DNA for the CDR3 is TGCAGTGCTAGAGATATCCGGGGTACCGGCTCCTGCGAGCAGTACTTC. It encodes CSARDIRGTGSCEQYF.

The chain has TRBV12-3 or TRBV12-4 and TRBJ1-6; perhaps TRBD1 as D (5 bases). V was trimmed by 6 bases and J by 0 bases, leaving 21 bases between them. This CDR3 region has 19 residues. The CDR3 coding sequence is TGTGCCAGCAGACCCCAATGGGACCGCCAGAGCTCCTATAATTCACCCCTCCACTTT. Translating it yields CASRPQWDRQSSYNSPLHF.